This TCR beta chain was found in a study of molecular identifiers for immune sequencing clone quantification. This clonotype was observed at least ten times. J was trimmed by 8 bases and V by 4 bases; bases with no gene match: 10. This CDR3 is 15 amino acids long. CDR1 is SGHDT and CDR2 is YYEEEE in the germline V gene. From the PCR reads, TCRdb called clonotypes with MiXCR, one entry per CDR3 protein. The table lists just under 65,000 distinct CDR3 sequences, under 20% of them singletons. This TCR was sampled from a human donor in good health. Some libraries in this study had Jurkat cell RNA spiked in. Sequencing input: naive CD8+ T cells from blood, with Jurkat cell RNA spiked in. The subset: FACS-sorted CD8+CD4-CCR7+CD45RA+ naive T cells. The V call is TRBV5-6, the J call TRBJ2-1, with 9 bases aligning to TRBD2. The CDR3 nucleotides read TGTGCCAGCAGCCCAAGGCCTAGCGGGATTGATGAGCAGTTCTTC. Translated, it gives CASSPRPSGIDEQFF.